A single sample gave rise to the 3 T cell receptor beta chains below, sequenced in a study of post-analysis software for immune sequencing data. Study observations and caveats: Controls showed lower frequencies than patients for roughly 5 TRBV segments, and TRBV5-6, TRBV5-1 and TRBV20-1 were among these.

Antigens for these TCRs are unknown. TCR beta cDNA libraries included unique molecular identifiers. TCRdb called the PCR reads again in MiXCR, with one record for every CDR3 protein. The table lists 380,000 or so distinct CDR3 sequences, around a third of them singletons. The sequencing input was blood. The receptor set was obtained from a girl between 5 and 17 years old with multiple sclerosis.

CDR3 residues: CASNTGTSYEQYF. In DNA form, the CDR3 reads TGTGCCAGCAACACCGGGACCTCCTACGAGCAGTACTTC. This chain joins TRBV11-2 and TRBJ2-7; the D gene could be TRBD1 or TRBD2 (5 bases each). The germline V gene encodes CDR1 SGHAT and CDR2 FQNNGV. V lost 7 bases to trimming and J lost 0 bases, with 10 bases between them. The CDR3 runs to 13 residues.

Regarding this clonotype: Relative to the germline gene, one junction end is altered; a read error may explain this. The rearrangement joins TRBV5-6 to TRBJ2-5; TRBD2 might be the D (6 bases). CDR1 and CDR2 (germline): SGHDT, YYEEEE. The CDR3 has 15 amino acids. CDR3 sequence: CAGSSAGGEWETQYF. The CDR3 nucleotides read TGTGCCGGCAGCTCCGCCGGCGGGGAGTGGGAGACCCAGTACTTC. Complete variable domain (other parts from reference TRBV5-6 and TRBJ2-5): DAGVTQSPTHLIKTRGQQVTLRCSPKSGHDTVSWYQQALGQGPQFIFQYYEEEERQRGNFPDRFSGHQFPNYSSELNVNALLLGDSALYLCAGSSAGGEWETQYFGPGTRLLVL.

V gene TRBV10-3 combines with J gene TRBJ2-3; D tentatively reads TRBD1 or TRBD2 (6 bases each). CDR3 length: 16 residues. With 0 bases removed from V and 2 bases from J, the gap between germline ends came to 12 bases. The germline gives CDR1 ENHRY, CDR2 SYGVKD. CDR3 nucleotides: TGTGCCATCAGTGAGTCTCTCGGGGGCCACACAGATACGCAGTATTTT. Translated: CAISESLGGHTDTQYF.